The 2 T cell receptor beta chains presented below share a single source sample, sequenced in a study of blood T cells in healthy people across ages. Combining a sample-barcoded 5' primer with a J-beta primer mix, a second PCR ran for 7 to 11 cycles. TCRdb itself ran the 5' RACE reads through MiXCR, one entry per CDR3 protein. The sample holds about 840,000 distinct CDR3 sequences, almost 30% seen once. A further study also used this sample, focusing on T cells of mothers and their children.

The sequencing sample was made of blood. These receptors were collected from a woman in her thirties or forties in good health.

This clonotype was seen a few times. The genes are TRBV24-1 and TRBJ2-5, with D uncertain. V lost 4 bases and J 5 bases, leaving 7 bases between the germline ends. The CDR3 covers 12 residues. Germline CDR1 KGHDR, CDR2 SFDVKD. The CDR3 DNA sequence: TGTGCCACCAGTGACTTTTTGGAGACCCAGTACTTC. It specifies CATSDFLETQYF.

The chain combines TRBV7-8 with TRBJ2-3; 16 bases are shared with TRBD2. Trimming removed 3 bases from V and 6 bases from J; junction bases left unmatched: 9. CDR3 length equals 18 residues. Per the germline V gene, CDR1 is SGHVS and CDR2 is FQNEAQ. The CDR3 DNA reads as TGTGCCAGCAGCTTCGCCGGGACTAGCGGGGGGGGCGGTGATACGCAGTATTTT. Translating it yields CASSFAGTSGGGGDTQYF.